These 16 T cell receptor beta chains were all obtained from the same sample, sequenced in a study of blood T cell repertoires in COVID-19. The method was immunoSEQ multiplex PCR; TCRdb's version includes in-frame clones alone and lacks a portion of them. The sample lists about 150,000 clones, more than 70% occurring once. The sequenced sample was peripheral blood. The receptors originated from a man aged 45 to 65 who had recovered from COVID-19.

The CDR3 sequence: CASSATPMRNIQYF. The CDR3 region has the DNA TGTGCCAGCAGTGCCACCCCCATGAGGAACATTCAGTACTTC. This chain uses TRBV28 with TRBJ2-4; D is undetermined. V was cut by 5 bases and J by 7 bases, with 15 bases left in between. Germline V lookup: CDR1 MDHEN, CDR2 SYDVKM. This CDR3 is 14 amino acids long.

The chain joins TRBV7-8 to TRBJ1-1; D not resolved. The germline CDR1 and CDR2 sequences are SGHVS and FQNEAQ. The V end lost 6 bases, the J end lost 0 bases, and 11 bases lay between the germline ends. CDR3 size: 14 residues. The CDR3 is CASRPTELNTEAFF. CDR3 nucleotides: TGTGCCAGCAGACCTACAGAGTTGAACACTGAAGCTTTCTTT.

J is TRBJ1-1 and V is TRBV28; 10 bases agree with TRBD1. The germline CDR1 and CDR2 sequences are MDHEN and SYDVKM. V lost 4 bases, J lost 0 bases, and 8 bases stayed unmatched. The CDR3 totals 17 residues. CDR3 region: CASSWGQGTAMNTEAFF. In DNA, the CDR3 is TGTGCCAGCAGTTGGGGACAGGGGACTGCTATGAACACTGAAGCTTTCTTT.

Only a few counts were recorded for this clone. J is TRBJ2-2 and V is TRBV4-3; TRBD2 aligns across 12 bases. Per germline, CDR1 LGHNA and CDR2 YSLEER. The CDR3 spans 18 residues. V shed 1 base, J shed 4 bases, and the junction held 7 bases outside the gene matches. The CDR3: CASSQGLTSGGPTGELFF. The CDR3 DNA reads TGCGCCAGCAGCCAAGGGTTGACTAGCGGGGGACCCACCGGGGAGCTGTTTTTT.

The chain carries TRBV27 and TRBJ2-7; a weak D match, TRBD1 (7 bases). The CDR3 is 15 residues long. Trimming took 3 bases from V and 4 from J, leaving 16 bases between them. Germline assignment: CDR1 MNHEY and CDR2 SMNVEV (reference sequence). DNA of the CDR3: TGTGCCAGCAGTTTTCTTCCGGCAGGGGGGTACGAGCAGTACTTC. Translation: CASSFLPAGGYEQYF.

Only one count was recorded for this clone. V is TRBV5-4 and J is TRBJ2-3; tentatively, D is TRBD1 (6 bases). Germline V lookup: CDR1 SGHNT, CDR2 YYREEE (reference sequence). This CDR3 has 16 residues. V lost 5 bases and J 0 bases, leaving 16 bases between the germline ends. This chain's CDR3 is CASSHPGTLSTDTQYF. For the CDR3, the DNA is TGTGCCAGCAGTCATCCCGGGACACTTAGCACAGATACGCAGTATTTT. The whole variable domain, remainder taken from reference TRBV5-4 and TRBJ2-3, is ETGVTQSPTHLIKTRGQQVTLRCSSQSGHNTVSWYQQALGQGPQFIFQYYREEENGRGNFPPRFSGLQFPNYSSELNVNALELDDSALYLCASSHPGTLSTDTQYFGPGTRLTVL.

V gene TRBV9 combines with J gene TRBJ2-3; 10 bases agree with TRBD2. V was clipped by 3 bases and J by 4 bases; unmatched bases: 11. This CDR3 is built from 17 residues. CDR1 and CDR2 (germline): SGDLS, YYNGEE. CDR3 DNA sequence: TGTGCCAGCAGCGCCGACCAAGCGGGAGGGCCAGCAGATACGCAGTATTTT. This gives the protein CASSADQAGGPADTQYF. The variable domain in full, with the rest retrieved from reference TRBV9 and TRBJ2-3, is DSGVTQTPKHLITATGQRVTLRCSPRSGDLSVYWYQQSLDQGLQFLIQYYNGEERAKGNILERFSAQQFPDLHSELNLSSLELGDSALYFCASSADQAGGPADTQYFGPGTRLTVL.

The J gene is TRBJ2-3, the V gene TRBV9; 14 bases agree with TRBD2. Germline lookup yields CDR1 SGDLS and CDR2 YYNGEE. The V segment lost 3 bases and the J segment 0 bases; nucleotides outside the gene matches: 12. The CDR3 loop spans 20 amino acids. The DNA of the CDR3 is TGTGCCAGCAGCGCAAAACCGGGACTAGCGGGAGAGGCAAGCACAGATACGCAGTATTTT. Amino acids: CASSAKPGLAGEASTDTQYF.

The chain carries TRBV11-2 and TRBJ1-1, with D possibly being TRBD1 (5 bases). The CDR3 extends over 14 amino acids. V lost 2 bases to trimming and J lost 10 bases, with 17 bases between them. CDR1 and CDR2 (germline): SGHAT, FQNNGV. The CDR3 DNA sequence: TGTGCCAGCAGCTTATCAGTAGGGGATTGGGGAGCTTTCTTT. Amino acid sequence: CASSLSVGDWGAFF. The whole variable domain, remainder taken from reference TRBV11-2 and TRBJ1-1, is EAGVAQSPRYKIIEKRQSVAFWCNPISGHATLYWYQQILGQGPKLLIQFQNNGVVDDSQLPKDRFSAERLKGVDSTLKIQPAKLEDSAVYLCASSLSVGDWGAFFGQGTRLTVV.

The chain couples TRBV4-2 to TRBJ2-5; 13 bases match TRBD2. Trimming took 0 bases from V and 6 from J; bases not matched to a gene: 10. Germline CDR1 is LGHNA and CDR2 is YNFKEQ. The CDR3 contains 18 residues. CDR3 sequence reads: CASSQEPGLAGAAKTQYF. In DNA form, the CDR3 reads TGTGCCAGCAGCCAAGAGCCCGGACTAGCGGGGGCAGCGAAGACCCAGTACTTC.

Only one count was recorded for this clone. CDR3 in amino acids: CASSRLPGQRNTGELFF. In nucleotides, the CDR3 is TGTGCCAGCAGCCGACTCCCGGGACAGCGGAACACCGGGGAGCTGTTTTTT. This chain links TRBV7-9 with TRBJ2-2; TRBD1 matches 7 bases. The CDR3 is made up of 17 amino acids. Per germline, CDR1 SEHNR and CDR2 FQNEAQ (reference sequence). The junction had 10 bases not matched to a gene; V was cut back by 5 bases and J by 1 base.

This clone occurred a few times. As DNA, the CDR3 is TGCGCCAGCAGCTTTAAGGACTTAGACAATGAGCAGTTCTTC. It translates to CASSFKDLDNEQFF. The chain employs TRBV5-1 and TRBJ2-1, with D possibly matching TRBD2 (5 bases). Trimming removed 2 bases at V and 5 bases at J, with 11 bases between. From germline, CDR1 is SGHRS and CDR2 YFSETQ. The CDR3 is 14 residues long.

V is TRBV9 and J is TRBJ2-4; TRBD1 matches 9 bases. With V trimmed by 4 bases and J by 12 bases, 11 bases remained unmatched. Germline CDR1 is SGDLS and CDR2 is YYNGEE. The CDR3 is 14 residues long. This chain's CDR3 is CASSPTPGQGSQYF. In nucleotides, the CDR3 is TGTGCCAGCAGCCCCACTCCGGGACAGGGTAGTCAGTACTTC.

The genes are TRBV5-1 and TRBJ2-5; D perhaps matches TRBD1 (6 bases). Germline loops: CDR1 SGHRS, CDR2 YFSETQ. V was clipped by 4 bases and J by 0 bases, with 13 bases between them. The length of the CDR3 is 15 residues. In DNA, the CDR3 is TGCGCCAGCAGCGAATTAGGGGGTTACCAAGAGACCCAGTACTTC. Protein: CASSELGGYQETQYF. Combining the CDR3 with reference TRBV5-1 and TRBJ2-5 gives the whole variable domain KAGVTQTPRYLIKTRGQQVTLSCSPISGHRSVSWYQQTPGQGLQFLFEYFSETQRNKGNFPGRFSGRQFSNSRSEMNVSTLELGDSALYLCASSELGGYQETQYFGPGTRLLVL.

V and J are TRBV15 and TRBJ2-7; no definite D call. Germline loops: CDR1 LNHNV, CDR2 YYDKDF (reference sequence). V shed 0 bases and J shed 4 bases, with 7 bases lying between them. The CDR3 length is 13 residues. Here the CDR3 reads CATSRDVTYEQYF. The DNA of the CDR3 is TGTGCCACCAGCAGAGATGTAACTTACGAGCAGTACTTC.

The chain has TRBV5-6 and TRBJ1-2; TRBD1 matches at 8 bases. This CDR3 contains 16 residues. Germline assignment: CDR1 SGHDT and CDR2 YYEEEE. With V trimmed by 3 bases and J by 4 bases, 11 bases remained unmatched. The CDR3 coding sequence is TGTGCCAGCAGCTGGGGGACAGGCGACAAACCCTATGGCTACACCTTC. Translation: CASSWGTGDKPYGYTF.